This T cell receptor (beta chain) is from a study of OX40 agonist ivuxolimab in advanced cancers. Study information: The study reported partial responses in three patients: one hepatocellular carcinoma, two cutaneous melanoma.

CDR1 is PRHDT, CDR2 FYEKMQ, per germline (reference sequence). The ends were cut back, 5 bases at V and 3 bases at J, with 14 bases in the middle. The CDR3 is made up of 14 amino acids. The data were produced by immunoSEQ multiplex PCR, yet TCRdb's version contains in-frame clones alone and is incomplete. The data show about 26,000 clones, 75% to 80% seen once. This TCR derives from an adult with an advanced solid tumor such as melanoma, head and neck, liver or kidney cancer. The sequenced sample was CD4+ or CD8+ T cells sorted from blood, obtained in a trial of the OX40 agonist ivuxolimab. This chain joins TRBV13 and TRBJ2-7; D possibly uses TRBD1 or TRBD2 (5 bases each). The chain's CDR3 is CASSLGTEDYEQYF. CDR3 nucleotides: TGTGCCAGCAGCCTCGGGACGGAAGACTACGAGCAGTACTTC.